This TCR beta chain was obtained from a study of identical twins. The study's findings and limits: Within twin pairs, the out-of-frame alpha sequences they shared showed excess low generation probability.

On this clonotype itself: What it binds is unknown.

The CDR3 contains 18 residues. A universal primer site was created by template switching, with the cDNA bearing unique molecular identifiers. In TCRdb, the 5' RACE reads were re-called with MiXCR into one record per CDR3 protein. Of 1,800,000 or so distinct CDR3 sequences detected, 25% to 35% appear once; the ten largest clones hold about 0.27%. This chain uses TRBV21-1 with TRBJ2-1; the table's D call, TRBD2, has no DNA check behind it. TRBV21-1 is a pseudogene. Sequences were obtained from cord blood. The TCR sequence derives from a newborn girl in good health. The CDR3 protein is CASSNGTSGRPPYNEQFF. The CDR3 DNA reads TGTGCCAGCAGCAACGGGACTAGCGGGAGACCTCCCTACAATGAGCAGTTCTTC.